Shown below are 13 T cell receptor beta chains from a single sample sequenced in a study of T cell responses to AZD1222 COVID-19 vaccine. Generated by immunoSEQ multiplex PCR, the TCRdb table keeps only in-frame clones and is missing some. The repertoire holds under 200,000 clones, with roughly 93% as singletons. The sample here was peripheral blood, taken on day 0 of AZD1222 vaccination. The receptors come from an adult in good health.

J is TRBJ2-1 and V is TRBV7-2; D could derive from TRBD1 or TRBD2 (5 bases each). Germline assignment: CDR1 SGHTA and CDR2 FQGNSA. The CDR3 extends over 15 amino acids. V dropped 6 bases and J dropped 0 bases, with 12 bases sitting between them. The CDR3 here is CASRRDLSSYNEQFF. The CDR3 coding sequence is TGTGCCAGCAGGAGGGACCTTAGCTCCTACAATGAGCAGTTCTTC.

The V and J genes are TRBV6-5 and TRBJ1-2, with 8 bases identical to TRBD1. V was pared by 0 bases and J by 3 bases, with 6 bases of the junction left unmatched. There are 16 residues in the CDR3. Germline loops: CDR1 MNHEY, CDR2 SVGAGI. The CDR3 is CASSYSSQGAYYGYTF. In DNA, the CDR3 is TGTGCCAGCAGTTACTCGAGTCAGGGGGCGTACTATGGCTACACCTTC.

The genes are TRBV6-5 and TRBJ1-6, with D possibly matching TRBD1 (5 bases). The V end was cut by 11 bases, the J end by 5 bases, with 19 bases between. Germline-derived CDR1 and CDR2 are MNHEY and SVGAGI. The CDR3 loop spans 15 amino acids. CDR3 sequence: CASSRAGGNNSPLHF. In DNA, the CDR3 is TGTGCCTCAAGCCGGGCCGGGGGAAATAATTCACCCCTCCACTTT.

The V call is TRBV24-1, the J call TRBJ2-2, with TRBD2 identical over 7 bases. V trimming: 3 bases; J trimming: 5 bases; junction bases outside the gene matches: 8. CDR1 and CDR2 (germline): KGHDR, SFDVKD. The CDR3 is made up of 16 amino acids. The CDR3 here is CATSDNVGGKTGELFF. CDR3 DNA sequence: TGTGCCACCAGTGATAACGTGGGGGGGAAGACCGGGGAGCTGTTTTTT.

The gene calls are TRBV10-3 and TRBJ2-5; D unresolved. The germline V gene encodes CDR1 ENHRY and CDR2 SYGVKD. Deletions cut 3 bases from V and 3 bases from J, with 8 bases between. CDR3 length equals 13 residues. The CDR3 region has the DNA TGTGCCATCAGTGATCGGGCAGAAGAGACCCAGTACTTC. It specifies CAISDRAEETQYF.

The rearrangement uses TRBV2 and TRBJ1-3; TRBD1 aligns across 8 bases. The CDR3 runs 14 residues. The trim removed 4 bases at V and 7 bases at J, leaving 6 bases unmatched. In germline, CDR1 is SNHLY, CDR2 FYNNEI. The CDR3 DNA sequence: TGTGCCAGCAGTGGACAGGGGCTGAGTAACACCATATATTTT. It codes for CASSGQGLSNTIYF.

This rearrangement joins TRBV6-1 to TRBJ1-2; D not resolved. CDR1 MNHNS and CDR2 SASEGT come from the germline V gene. V gave up 3 bases and J gave up 6 bases, with 11 bases separating them. CDR3 length equals 13 residues. CDR3 residues: CASSEIALNGYTF. Written as DNA, the CDR3 is TGTGCCAGCAGTGAGATCGCCCTGAATGGCTACACCTTC.

The genes are TRBV14 and TRBJ2-6; TRBD1 might be the D (6 bases). The CDR3 sequence is 16 residues long. From germline, CDR1 is SGHDN and CDR2 FVKESK. V was shortened by 1 base and J by 1 base, with 8 bases between the two germline ends. The CDR3 region is CASSQGRGSGANVLTF. CDR3 DNA sequence: TGTGCCAGCAGCCAAGGCAGGGGTTCTGGGGCCAACGTCCTGACTTTC.

In its sample, this clone was seen once. The V call is TRBV4-1, the J call TRBJ2-7, with TRBD2 matching over 13 bases. V shed 1 base and J 4 bases; nucleotides not matched to a gene: 10. Germline CDR1 and CDR2: MGHRA and YSYEKL. This CDR3 has 18 residues. DNA for the CDR3: TGCGCCAGCAGCCAAGCCCCAGAGACTAGCGGGGGGATTTACGAGCAGTACTTC. This translates into CASSQAPETSGGIYEQYF.

A single count supports this clone. The CDR3 region has the DNA TGTGCCAGCAGTTACGCTGGTGGGGGAGCTGGAAACACCATATATTTT. Encoded protein: CASSYAGGGAGNTIYF. J is TRBJ1-3 and V is TRBV6-2 or TRBV6-3; possibly TRBD1 for D (5 bases). The germline V and J ends were trimmed by 2 bases and 2 bases, with 13 bases remaining between them. The length of the CDR3 is 16 residues. The germline V gene has CDR1 MNHEY and CDR2 SVGEGT.

This clone was seen a single time. The chain combines TRBV7-9 with TRBJ1-3; TRBD1 aligns across 7 bases. V trimming: 4 bases; J trimming: 8 bases; junction bases outside the gene matches: 5. This CDR3 spans 13 amino acids. Germline V gene data show CDR1 as SEHNR and CDR2 as FQNEAQ (reference sequence). The DNA of the CDR3 is TGTGCCAGCAGCTCGGGGGACAGCGACACCATATATTTT. It translates to CASSSGDSDTIYF.

This clone occurred once. The chain uses TRBV5-6 and TRBJ2-7; D perhaps matches TRBD1 (6 bases). Trimming cost V 0 bases and J 4 bases, with 14 bases left between them. The CDR3 totals 15 residues. CDR1 and CDR2 (germline): SGHDT, YYEEEE. The CDR3 loop reads CASSLGRGFFYEQYF. CDR3 nucleotide sequence: TGTGCCAGCAGCTTGGGCAGGGGCTTTTTTTACGAGCAGTACTTC. Full variable domain (remainder filled in from reference TRBV5-6 and TRBJ2-7): DAGVTQSPTHLIKTRGQQVTLRCSPKSGHDTVSWYQQALGQGPQFIFQYYEEEERQRGNFPDRFSGHQFPNYSSELNVNALLLGDSALYLCASSLGRGFFYEQYFGPGTRLTVT.

The chain combines TRBV13 with TRBJ2-7; the match to TRBD1 covers 7 bases. The CDR3 loop spans 13 amino acids. Germline V gene data show CDR1 as PRHDT and CDR2 as FYEKMQ (reference sequence). Trimming took 5 bases from V and 6 from J; bases not matched to a gene: 7. In nucleotides, the CDR3 is TGTGCCAGCAGCCCAGGACAGGCAAGCGAGCAGTACTTC. Its protein is CASSPGQASEQYF.